The TCR beta chain under discussion was sequenced for a study of regulatory T cells in long-lasting Graves disease. Study findings and constraints: Persistent Graves' patients showed less TCR diversity than newly diagnosed ones. The analysis examined peripheral blood only and excluded thyroid tissue. Persistent disease preferred TRBV28, TRBJ1-2 and TRBJ2-5.

Indicated time point: newly diagnosed GD, antithyroid drugs for less than 3 months. Scientists built the TCR library using RNA that was extracted from PBMCs. There are many counts of this clonotype. Antigen unknown. Construction of TCR beta libraries relied on iRepertoire HTBI primers and on Arm-PCR targeting CDR3 regions. Via MiXCR, TCRdb re-called the multiplex PCR reads, giving one row per CDR3 protein. This table has hundreds of thousands of distinct CDR3 sequences, about 14% appearing once. This CDR3 spans 15 amino acids. V dropped 2 bases and J dropped 2 bases, with 12 bases sitting between them. In germline, CDR1 is MNHEY, CDR2 SMNVEV (reference sequence). These same records also appear under a second study, on T cells in Graves' hyperthyroidism and ophthalmopathy.

This sequence was found in a man younger than 45 with Graves disease. The rearrangement uses TRBV27 and TRBJ1-1; TRBD1 might be the D (6 bases). This material consisted of peripheral blood mononuclear cells (PBMCs), taken at new diagnosis, from a patient treated with antithyroid drugs. In DNA form, the CDR3 reads TGTGCCAGCAGTTTAAGGGGACATACCAACACTGAAGCTTTCTTT. Translation: CASSLRGHTNTEAFF.